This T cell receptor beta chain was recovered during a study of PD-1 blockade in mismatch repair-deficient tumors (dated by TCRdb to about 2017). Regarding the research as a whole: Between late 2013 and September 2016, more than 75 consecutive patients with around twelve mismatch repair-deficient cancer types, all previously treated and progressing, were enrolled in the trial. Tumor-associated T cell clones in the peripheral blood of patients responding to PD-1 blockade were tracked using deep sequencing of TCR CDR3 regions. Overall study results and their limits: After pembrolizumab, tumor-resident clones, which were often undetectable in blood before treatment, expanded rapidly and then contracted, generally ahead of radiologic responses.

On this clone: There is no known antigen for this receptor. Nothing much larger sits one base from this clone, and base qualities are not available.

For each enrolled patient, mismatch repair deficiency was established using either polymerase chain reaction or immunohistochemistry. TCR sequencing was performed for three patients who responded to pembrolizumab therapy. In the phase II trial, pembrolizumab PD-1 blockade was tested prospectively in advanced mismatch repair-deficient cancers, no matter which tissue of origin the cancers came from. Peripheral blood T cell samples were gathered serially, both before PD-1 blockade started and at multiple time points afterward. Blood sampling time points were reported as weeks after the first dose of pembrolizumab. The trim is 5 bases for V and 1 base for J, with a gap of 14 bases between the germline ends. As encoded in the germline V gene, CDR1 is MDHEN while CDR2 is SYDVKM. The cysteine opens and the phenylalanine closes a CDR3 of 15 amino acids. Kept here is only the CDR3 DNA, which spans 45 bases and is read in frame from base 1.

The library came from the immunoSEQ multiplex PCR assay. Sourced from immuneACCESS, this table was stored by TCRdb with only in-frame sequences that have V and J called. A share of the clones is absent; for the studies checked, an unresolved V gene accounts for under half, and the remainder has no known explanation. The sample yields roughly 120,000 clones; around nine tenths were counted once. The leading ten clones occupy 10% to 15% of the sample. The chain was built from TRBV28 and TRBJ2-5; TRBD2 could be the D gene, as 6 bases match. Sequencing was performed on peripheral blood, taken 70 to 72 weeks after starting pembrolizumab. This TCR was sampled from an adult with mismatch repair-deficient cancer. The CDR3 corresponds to CASSLGGRTQETQYF. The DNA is TGTGCCAGCAGTCTGGGGGGACGGACCCAAGAGACCCAGTACTTC. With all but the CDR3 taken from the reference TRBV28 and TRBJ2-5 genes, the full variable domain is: DVKVTQSSRYLVKRTGEKVFLECVQDMDHENMFWYRQDPGLGLRLIYFSYDVKMKEKGDIPEGYSVSREKKERFSLILESASTNQTSMYLCASSLGGRTQETQYFGPGTRLLVL.